These 20 T cell receptor beta chains were sequenced from one sample in a study of graft-versus-host responses after intestinal transplantation. Clones were read by immunoSEQ multiplex PCR, and TCRdb kept only the in-frame ones, dropping some. The data contain some 90,000 clones, around 92% of them singletons. The antigens these receptors bind are not known. The sequenced sample was unstimulated CD8+ T cells sorted from spleen or lymph node cells, obtained before transplant. The receptors were gathered from a human donor who was the organ donor for an intestinal transplant.

The J gene is TRBJ2-1, the V gene TRBV4-1; no definite D call. V was shortened by 1 base and J by 8 bases, with 12 bases between the two germline ends. There are 14 residues in the CDR3. CDR1 and CDR2 from the germline V gene are MGHRA and YSYEKL. The CDR3 coding sequence is TGCGCCAGCAGCCAAGTCGGTAGTGTCTATGAGCAGTTCTTC. Protein sequence: CASSQVGSVYEQFF.

The chain couples TRBV29-1 to TRBJ2-1; 7 bases match TRBD1. This CDR3 is 13 amino acids long. V lost 7 bases to trimming and J lost 6 bases; unmatched junction nucleotides: 9. The germline V gene has CDR1 SQVTM and CDR2 ANQGSEA. CDR3 bases: TGCAGCGCCAGTCTGACAGGGCCCAATGAGCAGTTCTTC. It specifies CSASLTGPNEQFF.

The chain joins TRBV4-1 to TRBJ2-1; D may be TRBD1 (6 bases). V was cut by 1 base and J by 3 bases, with 10 bases left in between. This CDR3 has 15 amino acids. Germline CDR1 MGHRA, CDR2 YSYEKL. CDR3 region: CASSQARGNYNEQFF. The DNA of the CDR3 is TGCGCCAGCAGCCAAGCAAGGGGGAACTACAATGAGCAGTTCTTC.

This chain links TRBV4-1 with TRBJ1-1, with a weak D call TRBD1 (5 bases). The CDR3 extends over 13 amino acids. Germline V gene data show CDR1 as MGHRA and CDR2 as YSYEKL. Trimming removed 3 bases at V and 4 bases at J, with 9 bases between. CDR3 DNA sequence: TGCGCCAGCAGCCAGGGGCCGGTCACTGAAGCTTTCTTT. Translation: CASSQGPVTEAFF.

In its sample, this clone was seen once. V and J are TRBV10-3 and TRBJ2-1; no clear D gene. V lost 4 bases, J lost 6 bases, and 10 bases lay in between. Germline CDR1 reads ENHRY; CDR2 reads SYGVKD. This CDR3 is 13 amino acids long. CDR3: CAISVGLANEQFF. The CDR3 DNA sequence: TGTGCCATCAGTGTTGGCTTAGCCAATGAGCAGTTCTTC.

The J gene is TRBJ2-1, the V gene TRBV19; 10 bases are a match to TRBD2. The CDR3 spans 14 residues. Germline V gives CDR1 LNHDA, CDR2 SQIVND (reference sequence). Trimming at V came to 3 bases and at J to 9 bases, leaving 5 bases not matched to a gene. The DNA of the CDR3 is TGTGCCAGTAGTATCAGCGGGGGGGCCGGTGAGCAGTTCTTC. This codes for CASSISGGAGEQFF.

This sequence joins TRBV20-1 and TRBJ2-2; D is unresolved. The CDR3 has 11 amino acids. Germline CDR1 and CDR2: DFQATT and SNEGSKA (reference sequence). V was trimmed by 6 bases and J by 8 bases, leaving 10 bases between them. CDR3 residues: CSAIVQGELFF. Written as DNA, the CDR3 is TGCAGTGCGATCGTTCAGGGGGAGCTGTTTTTT.

This chain links TRBV9 with TRBJ2-4, with TRBD1 matching 7 bases. V dropped 5 bases and J dropped 6; count of bases not matched to a gene: 8. Germline loops: CDR1 SGDLS, CDR2 YYNGEE. This CDR3 is built from 14 residues. CDR3 DNA: TGTGCCAGCAGTCCCGGGACAGCTGGAAACATTCAGTACTTC. Its translation: CASSPGTAGNIQYF.

The V gene is TRBV19, the J gene TRBJ1-4, with a tentative D call TRBD1 (6 bases). Trimming shortened V by 6 bases and J by 0 bases, and 11 bases separated the two germline ends. The CDR3 contains 15 residues. Germline V gene data show CDR1 as LNHDA and CDR2 as SQIVND (reference sequence). The CDR3 bases are TGTGCCAGTAGCGAGGACAGAGCAACTAATGAAAAACTGTTTTTT. It encodes CASSEDRATNEKLFF.

The rearrangement joins TRBV9 to TRBJ1-3, with D tentatively TRBD1 (6 bases). The CDR3 extends over 15 amino acids. Germline loops: CDR1 SGDLS, CDR2 YYNGEE. Trimming cost V 5 bases and J 3 bases, with 15 bases left between them. CDR3 nucleotide sequence: TGTGCCAGCAGTGTGGACAGAGGCCTTGGAAACACCATATATTTT. It is translated as CASSVDRGLGNTIYF.

This rearrangement joins TRBV4-1 to TRBJ2-2, with 11 bases fitting TRBD2. The CDR3 loop spans 15 amino acids. V shed 3 bases and J 6 bases; nucleotides not matched to a gene: 3. Germline CDR1 reads MGHRA; CDR2 reads YSYEKL. The CDR3 coding sequence is TGCGCCAGCAGCCATGGTAGCGGGGGGGCCGGGGAGCTGTTTTTT. Protein: CASSHGSGGAGELFF.

This chain connects TRBV4-3 to TRBJ2-2, with 10 positions matching TRBD2. The CDR3 has 15 residues. Germline CDR1 reads LGHNA; CDR2 reads YSLEER. Trimming cost V 4 bases and J 8 bases; bases outside gene matches: 7. CDR3 residues: CASSLWTSGGGELFF. CDR3 DNA: TGCGCCAGCAGCCTTTGGACTAGCGGCGGGGGGGAGCTGTTTTTT.

As for this clone: The junction shows a germline mismatch at one end, possibly a read error. The chain is built from TRBV13 and TRBJ2-3; TRBD1 agrees at 8 bases. Germline assignment: CDR1 PRHDT and CDR2 FYEKMQ (reference sequence). The CDR3 is made up of 16 amino acids. In DNA form, the CDR3 reads TGTGCCAGCAGCCTAGGACAGGGTTGGTTGACAGATACGCAGTATTTT. Protein product: CASSLGQGWLTDTQYF. Looking up the rest from reference TRBV13 and TRBJ2-3 gives the full variable domain: AAGVIQSPRHLIKEKRETATLKCYPIPRHDTVYWYQQGPGQDPQFLISFYEKMQSDKGSIPDRFSAQQFSDYHSELNMSSLELGDSALYFCASSLGQGWLTDTQYFGPGTRLTVL.

This rearrangement joins TRBV27 to TRBJ1-5, with D perhaps TRBD1 (5 bases). The ends were cut back, 2 bases at V and 2 bases at J, with 10 bases in the middle. Germline CDR1 and CDR2: MNHEY and SMNVEV (reference sequence). This CDR3 contains 15 residues. The DNA of the CDR3 is TGTGCCAGCAGTTTAGGCAGGGCTGGCAATCAGCCCCAGCATTTT. This gives the protein CASSLGRAGNQPQHF.

The chain uses TRBV28 and TRBJ2-7; 9 positions agree with TRBD2. The length of the CDR3 is 15 residues. Trimming removed 1 base from V and 2 bases from J; junction bases left unmatched: 3. Germline V lookup: CDR1 MDHEN, CDR2 SYDVKM. Written as DNA, the CDR3 is TGTGCCAGCAGTTTATCTGGCGGGGGGGCCTACGAGCAGTACTTC. Translating gives CASSLSGGGAYEQYF.

The rearrangement uses TRBV7-9 and TRBJ1-6; D is uncertain. The CDR3 extends over 15 amino acids. V lost 5 bases, J lost 7 bases, and 15 bases lay in between. Per germline, CDR1 SEHNR and CDR2 FQNEAQ (reference sequence). CDR3 sequence: CASSAGQAANSPLHF. The CDR3 DNA reads as TGTGCCAGCAGCGCCGGCCAGGCAGCAAATTCACCCCTCCACTTT.

The chain carries TRBV7-6 and TRBJ2-3; maybe TRBD1 (5 bases). In germline, CDR1 is SGHVS, CDR2 FNYEAQ. Deletions cut 5 bases from V and 3 bases from J, with 15 bases between. The CDR3 loop spans 15 amino acids. CDR3 sequence: CASSPQGWWTDTQYF. The CDR3 DNA follows: TGTGCCAGCAGCCCCCAGGGTTGGTGGACAGATACGCAGTATTTT. The entire variable domain, with the rest obtained from reference TRBV7-6 and TRBJ2-3, is as follows: GAGVSQSPRYKVTKRGQDVALRCDPISGHVSLYWYRQALGQGPEFLTYFNYEAQQDKSGLPNDRFSAERPEGSISTLTIQRTEQRDSAMYRCASSPQGWWTDTQYFGPGTRLTVL.

The CDR3, as DNA: TGCGCCAGCAGCCAAGATCTAGCGGGGATCGATGAGCAGTTCTTC. It codes for CASSQDLAGIDEQFF. The chain carries TRBV4-1 and TRBJ2-1; 9 nucleotides align to TRBD2. Germline V lookup: CDR1 MGHRA, CDR2 YSYEKL. The CDR3 is 15 amino acids. Unmatched junction bases numbered 5, after V lost 0 bases and J lost 8 bases.

The J gene is TRBJ2-1, the V gene TRBV6-6; D might be TRBD1 (8 bases). The CDR3 has 15 amino acids. CDR1 is MNHNY and CDR2 is SVGAGI in the germline V gene (reference sequence). V lost 2 bases and J 5 bases, leaving 13 bases between the germline ends. DNA for the CDR3: TGTGCCAGCAGTTACCCACAGGGGGGGGACAATGAGCAGTTCTTC. Amino acids: CASSYPQGGDNEQFF.

This chain uses TRBV4-3 with TRBJ2-1; the D is unclear. The CDR3 contains 13 residues. V lost 1 base, J lost 10 bases, and 11 bases lay in between. The germline V gene encodes CDR1 LGHNA and CDR2 YSLEER. The CDR3 region is CASSQVPLREQFF. DNA for the CDR3: TGCGCCAGCAGCCAAGTCCCCCTGCGGGAGCAGTTCTTC.